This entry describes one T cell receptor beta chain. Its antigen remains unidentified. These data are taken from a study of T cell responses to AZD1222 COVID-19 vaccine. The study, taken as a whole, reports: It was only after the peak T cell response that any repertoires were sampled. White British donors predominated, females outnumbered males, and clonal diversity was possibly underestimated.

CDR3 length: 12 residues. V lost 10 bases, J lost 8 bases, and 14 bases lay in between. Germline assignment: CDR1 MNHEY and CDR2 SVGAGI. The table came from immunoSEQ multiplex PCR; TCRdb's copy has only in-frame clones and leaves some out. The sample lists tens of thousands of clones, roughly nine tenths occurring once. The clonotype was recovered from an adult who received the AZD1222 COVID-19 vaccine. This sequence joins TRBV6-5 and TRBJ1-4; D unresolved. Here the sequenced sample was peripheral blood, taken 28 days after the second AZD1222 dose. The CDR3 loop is CATSGGNEKLFF. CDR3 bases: TGTGCCACATCAGGCGGGAACGAAAAACTGTTTTTT.